Sequencing of this TCR beta chain was carried out in a study of Graves' ophthalmopathy and Graves' hyperthyroidism. The authors amplified TCR beta CDR3 regions from RNA transcripts. The workflow started with a first-round RT-PCR run with HTBI primers and then moved on to a second-round multiplex PCR. MiXCR was run by TCRdb on the multiplex PCR reads, yielding one entry per CDR3 protein. The sample lists hundreds of thousands of distinct CDR3 sequences, about 20% seen once, with around 6.5% in the top ten. Study-wide points: Most clonotypes expanded in thyroid above 0.001 frequency were present in blood too.

Stable hyperthyroidism meant no ophthalmopathy within 18 months of follow-up. Clinical symptoms, serum thyroxine, TRAb, thyroid ultrasound and orbital computed tomography formed the basis of diagnosis. V was cut by 0 bases and J by 8 bases, with 13 bases left in between. There are 14 residues in the CDR3. With respect to this clonotype: The antigen is unknown.

This sequence was found in a woman between 18 and 29 years old with stable Graves' hyperthyroidism. Some clones in this sample may be carry-over from other donors' samples. The chain uses TRBV12-3 or TRBV12-4 and TRBJ1-1, with D tentatively TRBD1 (5 bases). The sequencing sample was made of peripheral blood. CDR3: CASSLARDSLEAFF. The CDR3 nucleotides are TGTGCCAGCAGTTTAGCGCGAGACAGTCTAGAAGCTTTCTTT.